This T cell receptor beta chain was identified during a study of shared clonotypes between healthy human individuals (dated by TCRdb to about 2020). About the investigation overall: The cohort included three men and a couple of women between 18 and 49 years of age. To increase sequencing depth and limit assay-specific biases, TCR repertoire library preparation and sequencing were carried out by different laboratories using diverse techniques. The study deeply sequenced blood TCR repertoires of five healthy adults to estimate repertoire size and the extent of clonotype sharing between individuals. For each donor, CD4 naive and CD4 memory were each run on three plates, CD8 naive on two plates, and CD8 memory on one plate. Per donor, leukapheresis produced somewhere between about 0.9 and 9.5 billion PBMCs. The study at large found these results: Even with the large sequencing depth, rarefaction of the sorted-subset datasets indicated that sequencing was incomplete. Only blood was sampled, and tissue TCR repertoires likely differ from those in blood. Pairwise subsampling indicated that sequencing depth was expected to affect the degree of clonotype sharing among donors. Sharing across a handful of donors was observed for 4.5% to 6.5% of naive CD4, over 3% of naive CD8, 2.3% of memory CD4, and over 0.3% of memory CD8 clonotypes. Because the study included a small number of donors, the genetic and exposure-history diversity represented was limited. Estimated clonotype richness was generally larger for naive than for memory subsets. Compared with non-shared clonotypes, the clonotypes found in all four sorted-subset donors had higher generation probabilities.

CD8 naive samples were CD45RO-negative cells positively selected for CCR7, giving a CD45RA+CCR7+ population that excluded TemRA cells. Donors were healthy HIV-negative adults with no recently reported acute infections or vaccinations. Every donor was a Caucasian adult living in Nashville, Tennessee, USA. After blood collection by leukapheresis, PBMCs were isolated using Ficoll-Histopaque density gradient centrifugation and then cryopreserved in the vapor phase of liquid nitrogen. Analytical flow cytometry was used to check the purity and quantity of every magnetically sorted T cell population. Genomic DNA was isolated from each sorted fraction and quantified by UV absorbance on a Nanodrop 2000c. Taken from cysteine to phenylalanine, the CDR3 has 11 residues. Only the CDR3 region is kept as DNA, spanning 33 bases read in frame from base 1. Relative to germline, V is 1 base shorter and J is 9 bases shorter, with 7 bases between their ends. CDR1 DFQATT and CDR2 SNEGSKA are derived from the germline V gene (reference sequence).

As for this clone: There is no known antigen for this receptor. No much larger clone exists at a distance of one base, and base qualities are not known.

TCR CDR3 regions were amplified from genomic DNA by multiplex PCR using the deep immunoSEQ assay. Extracted genomic DNA from each cell subset was spread evenly across all wells of several immunoSEQ 96-well plates, with each plate serving as a replicate. For sorted subsets, approximately 210 ng genomic DNA, equal to about 30,000 T cell genomes, was loaded into each replicate PCR. Purified libraries were measured with a Qubit 3.0 fluorometer, size-checked on a Bioanalyzer 2100, and measured again with the KAPA Library Quantification kit. A separate single-read 150-cycle Illumina NextSeq 550 flow cell was used to sequence each immunoSEQ 96-well plate. Regarding the original processing steps: Because the immunoSEQ output included only junctional sequences and no quality scores, the filtering could not be the same as the filtering used for full-length reads. Sequences were annotated with PyIR, a Python wrapper for IgBLAST v1.9, and V/J genes and CDR3 were assigned using IMGT germline references. Any read was removed if the V/J assignment was weak (E-value above 1e-6), the CDR3 was missing, or the read contained stop codons, out-of-frame junctions, or ambiguous translated residues. V3J clonotypes were defined as sequences sharing an identical inferred V gene, J gene, and CDR3 amino acid sequence. To compute the percentage overlap between repertoires, the number of shared unique clonotypes was divided by the size of the smaller repertoire. RTK rarefaction, the Chao1 estimator, and Recon v2.1 estimates of unobserved clonotypes were used to assess repertoire richness. For all TCRbeta clonotypes obtained by the gDNA method from four donors, generation probabilities were computed with OLGA. The table comes from immuneACCESS by way of TCRdb, which keeps in-frame sequences with V and J called. Part of the clones is missing from these tables; in studies checked, under half for an unresolved V gene and the rest for unknown reasons. That table supplies the V and J calls and clone size; D and trimming were determined from the DNA. This sample is represented by around 1.9 million clones; about 92% of them were singletons. Together, the top ten hold 1.5% to 2% of the sample.

Material: naive CD8+ T cells from PBMCs. The sample's cell subset or site label, in plain terms: CD45RA+CCR7+. The TCR was taken from a man aged 18 to 29 in good health. Some clones in this sample may be carry-over from other donors' samples. The V and J segments used are TRBV20-1 and TRBJ2-1, with no confidently assigned D gene. At the DNA level, the sequence is TGCAGTGCTAGAGTCTCGGTTGAGCAGTTCTTC. This encodes CSARVSVEQFF.